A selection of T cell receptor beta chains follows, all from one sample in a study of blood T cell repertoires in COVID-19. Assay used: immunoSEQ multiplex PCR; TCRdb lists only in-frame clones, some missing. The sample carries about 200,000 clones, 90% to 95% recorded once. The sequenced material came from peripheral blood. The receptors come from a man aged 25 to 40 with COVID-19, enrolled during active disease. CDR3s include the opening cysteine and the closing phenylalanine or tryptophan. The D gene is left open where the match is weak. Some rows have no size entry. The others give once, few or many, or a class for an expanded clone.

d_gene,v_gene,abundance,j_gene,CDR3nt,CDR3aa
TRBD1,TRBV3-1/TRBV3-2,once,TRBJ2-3,TGTGCCAGCAGCGAGGACAGGGAAGATACGCAGTATTTT,CASSEDREDTQYF
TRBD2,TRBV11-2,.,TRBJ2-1,TGTGCCAGCAGCGTTCTAGCGGGGGCCGGAATATACAATGAGCAGTTCTTC,CASSVLAGAGIYNEQFF
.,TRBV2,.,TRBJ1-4,TGTGCCAGCAGTGGCGCTGGGGGCCATAATGAAAAACTGTTTTTT,CASSGAGGHNEKLFF
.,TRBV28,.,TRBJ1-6,TGTGCCAGCGGGATACAGGGTCACCTCCACTTT,CASGIQGHLHF
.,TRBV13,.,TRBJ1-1,TGTGCCAGCAGCTTAAAAAGGGGCCCTGAAGCTTTCTTT,CASSLKRGPEAFF
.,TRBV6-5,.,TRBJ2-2,TGTGCCAGCAGTTACTCCCTGGGGGCGGTTACCGGGGAGCTGTTTTTT,CASSYSLGAVTGELFF
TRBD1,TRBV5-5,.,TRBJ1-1,TGTGCCAGCAGCCCCCATTCGGCCTCCGAGAGGACAGGGAACACTGAAGCTTTCTTT,CASSPHSASERTGNTEAFF
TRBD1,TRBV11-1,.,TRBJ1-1,TGTGCCAGCAGCTTACAGGGGGCAATGAACACTGAAGCTTTCTTT,CASSLQGAMNTEAFF
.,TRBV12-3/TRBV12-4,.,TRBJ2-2,TGTGCCAGCAGTTTAAGGGGAACCGGGGAGCTGTTTTTT,CASSLRGTGELFF
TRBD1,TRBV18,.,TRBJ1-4,TGTGCCAGCTCACCAAGAGGACAGGACGCTAATGAAAAACTGTTTTTT,CASSPRGQDANEKLFF
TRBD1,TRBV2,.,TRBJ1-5,TGTGCCAGCAGTGAAGCGGACAGGGCTCAGCCCCAGCATTTT,CASSEADRAQPQHF
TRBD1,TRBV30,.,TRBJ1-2,TGTGCCTGGTGTCAGGGGGCAGTTTATGGCTACACCTTC,CAWCQGAVYGYTF
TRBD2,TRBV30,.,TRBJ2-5,TGTGCCTGGAGCGGGGGGGCTGAGACCCAGTACTTC,CAWSGGAETQYF
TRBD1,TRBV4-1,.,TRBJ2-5,TGCGCCAGCAGCCAAGAAGGGGGCGGTCAAGAGACCCAGTACTTC,CASSQEGGGQETQYF
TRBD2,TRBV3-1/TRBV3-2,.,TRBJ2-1,TGTGCCAGCAGTAGGCGTCTAGCGGGGTATAATGAGCAGTTCTTC,CASSRRLAGYNEQFF
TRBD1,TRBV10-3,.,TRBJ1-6,TGTGCCATTAGAGGGACAGGGGGCGATTCACCCCTCCACTTT,CAIRGTGGDSPLHF
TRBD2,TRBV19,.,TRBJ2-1,TGTGCCAGTAGTATAGGACTAGCGGGGGTCCACCCATACAATGAGCAGTTCTTC,CASSIGLAGVHPYNEQFF
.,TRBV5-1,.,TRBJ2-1,TGCGCCAGCAGCCTCCGATGGGCGCCCAATGAGCAGTTCTTC,CASSLRWAPNEQFF
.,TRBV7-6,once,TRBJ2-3,TGTGCCAGCAGCCCGGAGAGCGGTCGGGGGGCACCAGTTACGCAGTATTTT,CASSPESGRGAPVTQYF
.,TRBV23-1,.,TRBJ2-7,TGCGCCAGCAGTCCGTTACCGGGACATTCCTACGAGCAGTACTTC,CASSPLPGHSYEQYF
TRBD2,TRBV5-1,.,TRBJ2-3,TGCGCCAGCAGCGCCGCGCCTAGCGGGAAGACAGATACGCAGTATTTT,CASSAAPSGKTDTQYF
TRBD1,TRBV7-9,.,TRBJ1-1,TGTGCCAGCAGCCCCCAGGAAGGGGGCCGATCAATCTTT,CASSPQEGGRSIF
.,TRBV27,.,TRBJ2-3,TGTGCCAGCAGTCCCGGGTCTAGGAGGGCAGATACGCAGTATTTT,CASSPGSRRADTQYF
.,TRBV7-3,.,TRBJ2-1,TGTGCCAGCAGCTTAAATACAGGACCATACAATGAGCAGTTCTTC,CASSLNTGPYNEQFF
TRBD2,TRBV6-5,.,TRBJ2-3,TGTGCCAGCAGTTACTCAGGACTAGCGGCAACAGATACGCAGTATTTT,CASSYSGLAATDTQYF
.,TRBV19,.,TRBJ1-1,TGTGCCAGTAGTATAGCGGGGTCAATGAACACTGAAGCTTTCTTT,CASSIAGSMNTEAFF
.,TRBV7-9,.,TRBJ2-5,TGTGCCAGCAGCTTAAGACAGAGAGAGACCCAGTACTTC,CASSLRQRETQYF
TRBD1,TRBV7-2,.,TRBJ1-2,TGTGCCAGCAGCTTCTCTGGGACAGGGTCTTATGGCTACACCTTC,CASSFSGTGSYGYTF
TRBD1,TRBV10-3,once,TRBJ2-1,TGTGCCATCATGAGGACAGGGTCGATGCAGGGGGAGCAGTTCTTC,CAIMRTGSMQGEQFF
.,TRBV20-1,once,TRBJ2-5,TGCAGTGCTGGCCCTTTGGAGACCCAGTACTTC,CSAGPLETQYF
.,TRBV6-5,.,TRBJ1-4,TGTGCCAGCAGCCGACAGGCTGGGGAAAAACTGTTTTTT,CASSRQAGEKLFF
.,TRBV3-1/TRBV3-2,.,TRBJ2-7,TGTGCCAGCAGCCCCCGACCGAGGCAGTCCTACGAGCAGTACTTC,CASSPRPRQSYEQYF
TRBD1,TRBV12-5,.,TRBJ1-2,TGTGCTAGTGGAGCCGGACCGGGACAGACGAGAGGTGGCTACACCTTC,CASGAGPGQTRGGYTF
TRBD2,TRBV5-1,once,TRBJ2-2,TGCGCCAGCAGCGGGACTAGCGGGGGCTACACCGGGGAGCTGTTTTTT,CASSGTSGGYTGELFF
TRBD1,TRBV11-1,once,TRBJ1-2,TGTGCCAGCAGCCGGGACAGGGTCGCCTATGGCTACACCTTC,CASSRDRVAYGYTF
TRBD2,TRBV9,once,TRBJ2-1,TGTGCCAGCAGCGTATCTCCGGGACTAGCGGGGGGCAGCTCCTACAATGAGCAGTTCTTC,CASSVSPGLAGGSSYNEQFF
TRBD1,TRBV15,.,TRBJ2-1,TGTGCCACCAGCGCCCCGGGACAGCCGTACAATGAGCAGTTCTTC,CATSAPGQPYNEQFF
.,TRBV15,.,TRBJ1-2,TGTGCCACCAGCAGAGATCCGGGGTCCTATGGCTACACCTTC,CATSRDPGSYGYTF
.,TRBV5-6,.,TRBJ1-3,TGTGCCAGTTCACCGGGACACCTCGGGGGAAACACCATATATTTT,CASSPGHLGGNTIYF
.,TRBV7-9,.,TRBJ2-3,TGTGCCAGCAGCTTCCTAGCAGATACGCAGTATTTT,CASSFLADTQYF
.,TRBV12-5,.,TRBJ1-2,TGTGCTAGTGGTTCACCGTCAGTGGTTGGCTACACCTTC,CASGSPSVVGYTF
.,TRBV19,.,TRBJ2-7,TGTGCCAGTAGTATTGGAGGCCTGGACTACGAGCAGTACTTC,CASSIGGLDYEQYF
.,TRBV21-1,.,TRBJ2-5,TGTGCCAGCAGCAACCGAGAAGAAGAGACCCAGTACTTC,CASSNREEETQYF
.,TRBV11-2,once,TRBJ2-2,TGTGCCAGCACCCAGCGACCCGGGGAGCTGTTTTTT,CASTQRPGELFF
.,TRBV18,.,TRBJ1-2,TGTGCCAGCTCACCACCGGAACAGCAATATGGCTACACCTTC,CASSPPEQQYGYTF
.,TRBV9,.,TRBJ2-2,TGTGCCAGCAGCGTAAAACCCGACGGGACCGGGGAGCTGTTTTTT,CASSVKPDGTGELFF
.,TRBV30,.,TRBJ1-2,TGTGCCTGGAGTCCGCTCAGAGGGCCCGGTAACTATGGCTACACCTTC,CAWSPLRGPGNYGYTF
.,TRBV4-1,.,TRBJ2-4,TGCGCCAGCAGCCAAGGGCCGATGGCCAAAAACATTCAGTACTTC,CASSQGPMAKNIQYF
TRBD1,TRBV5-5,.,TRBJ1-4,TGTGCCAGCAGCTTGGGGACAGGGGTAATTAATGAAAAACTGTTTTTT,CASSLGTGVINEKLFF
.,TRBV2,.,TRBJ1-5,TGTGCCAGCAGAGGAGGGTCGGGAGGCCAGCCCCAGCATTTT,CASRGGSGGQPQHF
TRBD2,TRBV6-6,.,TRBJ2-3,TGTGCCAGCAGTTACTCGACCGCGGGAGGCACAGATACGCAGTATTTT,CASSYSTAGGTDTQYF
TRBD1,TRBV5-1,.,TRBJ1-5,TGCGCCAGCAGGTGGGACAGAGAAAAATATAGCAATCAGCCCCAGCATTTT,CASRWDREKYSNQPQHF
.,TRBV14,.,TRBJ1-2,TGTGCCAGCAGCTCCAACAGAGAAATCTATGGCTACACCTTC,CASSSNREIYGYTF